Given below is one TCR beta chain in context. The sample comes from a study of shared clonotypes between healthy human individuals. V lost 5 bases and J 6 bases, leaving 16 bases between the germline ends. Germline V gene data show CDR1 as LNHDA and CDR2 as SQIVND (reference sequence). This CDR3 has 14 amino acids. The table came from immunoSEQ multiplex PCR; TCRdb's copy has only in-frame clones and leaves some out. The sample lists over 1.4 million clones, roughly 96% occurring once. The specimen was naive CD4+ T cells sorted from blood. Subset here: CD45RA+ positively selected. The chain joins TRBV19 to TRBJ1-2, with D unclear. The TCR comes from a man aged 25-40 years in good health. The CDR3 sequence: CASSELGQNHGYTF. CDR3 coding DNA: TGTGCCAGTAGTGAACTCGGGCAGAACCATGGCTACACCTTC.